This record looks at one T cell receptor beta chain sequence and its context. Trimming removed 0 bases from V and 0 bases from J; junction bases left unmatched: 4. The CDR3 covers 17 residues. Per the germline V gene, CDR1 is LGHNA and CDR2 is YNFKEQ. This sample stems from a study of blood T cell repertoires in COVID-19. As for the study in general: The samples span acute and convalescent COVID-19 from the United States, Italy and Spain. Sources were T cells, B-cell-depleted T cells, or PBMCs; the material itself was cDNA or gDNA.

In the authors' workflow: Reference gene primer amplification gave estimated nucleated cell counts. Data came from immunoSEQ multiplex PCR; TCRdb stores just in-frame clones and leaves some out. Clone size and V and J calls were adopted from that table, with D and trimming inferred from the DNA. Of 25,000 to 35,000 clones in the sample, about 80% were seen once. The clonotype originates from a woman between 70 and 85 years old with acute or convalescent COVID-19. The sequenced sample consisted of peripheral blood. The chain carries TRBV4-2 and TRBJ1-4; 7 positions agree with TRBD1. Here the CDR3 reads CASSQDPGTATNEKLFF. The CDR3 nucleotides are TGTGCCAGCAGCCAAGACCCCGGGACAGCAACTAATGAAAAACTGTTTTTT.